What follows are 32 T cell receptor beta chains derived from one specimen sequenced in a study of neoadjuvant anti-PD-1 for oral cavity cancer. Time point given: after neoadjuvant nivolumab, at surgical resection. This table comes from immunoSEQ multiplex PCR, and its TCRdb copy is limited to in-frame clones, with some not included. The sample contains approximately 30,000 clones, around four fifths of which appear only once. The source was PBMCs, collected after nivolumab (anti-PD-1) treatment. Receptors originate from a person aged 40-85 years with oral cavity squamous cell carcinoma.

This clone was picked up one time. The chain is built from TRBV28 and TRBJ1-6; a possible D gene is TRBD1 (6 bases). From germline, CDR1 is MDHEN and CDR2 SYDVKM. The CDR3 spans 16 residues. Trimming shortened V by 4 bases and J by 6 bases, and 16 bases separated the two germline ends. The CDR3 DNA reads TGTGCCAGCAGTTCCGGTTTGGCCAGGGGTAATTCACCCCTCCACTTT. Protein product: CASSSGLARGNSPLHF.

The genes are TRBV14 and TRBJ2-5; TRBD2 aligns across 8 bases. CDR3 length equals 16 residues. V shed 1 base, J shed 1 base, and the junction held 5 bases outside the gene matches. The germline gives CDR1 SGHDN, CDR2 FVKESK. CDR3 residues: CASSQGFGGAQETQYF. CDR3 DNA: TGTGCCAGCAGCCAAGGATTCGGGGGGGCCCAAGAGACCCAGTACTTC.

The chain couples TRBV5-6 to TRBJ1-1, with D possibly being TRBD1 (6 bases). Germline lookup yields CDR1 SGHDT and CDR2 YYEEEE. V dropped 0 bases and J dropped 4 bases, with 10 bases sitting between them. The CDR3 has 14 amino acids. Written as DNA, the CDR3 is TGTGCCAGCAGCTTGGGGACAGTTACCACTGAAGCTTTCTTT. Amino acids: CASSLGTVTTEAFF.

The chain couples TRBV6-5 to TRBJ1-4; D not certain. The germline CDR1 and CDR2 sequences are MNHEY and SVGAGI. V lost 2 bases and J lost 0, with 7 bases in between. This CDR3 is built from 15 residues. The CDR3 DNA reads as TGTGCCAGCAGTTACAGTCTTACAACTAATGAAAAACTGTTTTTT. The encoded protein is CASSYSLTTNEKLFF.

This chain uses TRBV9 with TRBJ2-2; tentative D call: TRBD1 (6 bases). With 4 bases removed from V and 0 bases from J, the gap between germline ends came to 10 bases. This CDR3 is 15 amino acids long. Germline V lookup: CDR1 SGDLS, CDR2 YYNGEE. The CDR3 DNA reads TGTGCCAGCAGCTTGACAGGATCGAACACCGGGGAGCTGTTTTTT. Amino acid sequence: CASSLTGSNTGELFF. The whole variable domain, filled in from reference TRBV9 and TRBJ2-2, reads DSGVTQTPKHLITATGQRVTLRCSPRSGDLSVYWYQQSLDQGLQFLIQYYNGEERAKGNILERFSAQQFPDLHSELNLSSLELGDSALYFCASSLTGSNTGELFFGEGSRLTVL.

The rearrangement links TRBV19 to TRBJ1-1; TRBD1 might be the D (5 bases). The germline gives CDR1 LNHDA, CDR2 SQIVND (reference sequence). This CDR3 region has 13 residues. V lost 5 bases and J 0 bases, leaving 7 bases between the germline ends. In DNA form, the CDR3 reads TGTGCCAGTAGTTTGACAGTGAACACTGAAGCTTTCTTT. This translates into CASSLTVNTEAFF.

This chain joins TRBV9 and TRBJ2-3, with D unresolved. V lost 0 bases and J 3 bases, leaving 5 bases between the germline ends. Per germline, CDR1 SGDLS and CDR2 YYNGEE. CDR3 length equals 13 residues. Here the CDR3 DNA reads TGTGCCAGCAGCGTAGGGATTACAGATACGCAGTATTTT. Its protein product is CASSVGITDTQYF. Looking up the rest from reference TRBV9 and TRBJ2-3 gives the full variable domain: DSGVTQTPKHLITATGQRVTLRCSPRSGDLSVYWYQQSLDQGLQFLIQYYNGEERAKGNILERFSAQQFPDLHSELNLSSLELGDSALYFCASSVGITDTQYFGPGTRLTVL.

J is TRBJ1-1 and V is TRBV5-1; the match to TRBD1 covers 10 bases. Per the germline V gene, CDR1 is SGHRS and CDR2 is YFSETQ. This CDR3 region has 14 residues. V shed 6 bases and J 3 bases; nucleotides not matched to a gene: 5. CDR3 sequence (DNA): TGCGCCAGCACGACAGGGGGCTATCACACTGAAGCTTTCTTT. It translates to CASTTGGYHTEAFF.

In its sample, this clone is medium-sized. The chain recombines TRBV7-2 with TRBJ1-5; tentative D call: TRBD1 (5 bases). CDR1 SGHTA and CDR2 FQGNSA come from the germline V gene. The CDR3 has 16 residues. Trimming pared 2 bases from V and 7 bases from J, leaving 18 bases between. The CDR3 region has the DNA TGTGCCAGCAGCTTATTCCAAGGGCAGGGTTGGCAGCCCCAGCATTTT. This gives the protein CASSLFQGQGWQPQHF.

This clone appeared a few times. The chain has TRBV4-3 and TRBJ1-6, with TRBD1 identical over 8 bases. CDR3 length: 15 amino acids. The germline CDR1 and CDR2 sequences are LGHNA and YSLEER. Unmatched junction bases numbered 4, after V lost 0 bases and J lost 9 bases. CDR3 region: CASSQEDRDRSPLHF. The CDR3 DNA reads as TGCGCCAGCAGCCAAGAGGACAGGGACCGTTCACCCCTCCACTTT.

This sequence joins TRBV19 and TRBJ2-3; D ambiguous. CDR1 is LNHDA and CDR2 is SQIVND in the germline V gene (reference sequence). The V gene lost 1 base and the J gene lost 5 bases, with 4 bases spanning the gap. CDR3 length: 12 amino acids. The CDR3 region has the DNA TGTGCCAGTAGTATAGGGGGAGATACGCAGTATTTT. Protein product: CASSIGGDTQYF. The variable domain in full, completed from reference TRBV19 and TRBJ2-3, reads DGGITQSPKYLFRKEGQNVTLSCEQNLNHDAMYWYRQDPGQGLRLIYYSQIVNDFQKGDIAEGYSVSREKKESFPLTVTSAQKNPTAFYLCASSIGGDTQYFGPGTRLTVL.

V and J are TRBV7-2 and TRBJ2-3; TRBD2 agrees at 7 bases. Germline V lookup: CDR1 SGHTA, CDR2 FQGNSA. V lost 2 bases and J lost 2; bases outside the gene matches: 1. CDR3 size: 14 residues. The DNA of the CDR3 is TGTGCCAGCAGCTTAAGCGGGGCCACAGATACGCAGTATTTT. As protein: CASSLSGATDTQYF.

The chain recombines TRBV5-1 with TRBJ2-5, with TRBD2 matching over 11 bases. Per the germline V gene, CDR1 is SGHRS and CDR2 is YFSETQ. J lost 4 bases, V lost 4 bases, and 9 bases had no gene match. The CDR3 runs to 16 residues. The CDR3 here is CASSVGSGGASETQYF. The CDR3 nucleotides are TGCGCCAGCAGCGTAGGTAGCGGGGGGGCCTCAGAGACCCAGTACTTC.

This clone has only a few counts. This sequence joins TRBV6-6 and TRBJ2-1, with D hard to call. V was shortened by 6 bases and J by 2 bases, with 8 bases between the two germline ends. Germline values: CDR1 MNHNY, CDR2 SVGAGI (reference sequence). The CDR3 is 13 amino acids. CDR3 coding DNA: TGTGCCAGCAGCCCCGGCCCCTACAATGAGCAGTTCTTC. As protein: CASSPGPYNEQFF.

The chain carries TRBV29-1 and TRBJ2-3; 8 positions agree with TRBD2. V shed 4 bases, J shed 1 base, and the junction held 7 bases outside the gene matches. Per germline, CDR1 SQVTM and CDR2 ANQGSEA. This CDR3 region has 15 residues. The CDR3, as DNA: TGCAGCGTTGTCCGGGGGGGCCCGGGCACAGATACGCAGTATTTT. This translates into CSVVRGGPGTDTQYF.

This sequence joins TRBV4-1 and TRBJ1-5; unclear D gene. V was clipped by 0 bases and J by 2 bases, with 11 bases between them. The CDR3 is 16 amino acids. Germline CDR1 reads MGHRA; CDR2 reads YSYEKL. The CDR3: CASSQDGGIGNQPQHF. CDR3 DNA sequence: TGCGCCAGCAGCCAAGATGGAGGGATCGGCAATCAGCCCCAGCATTTT.

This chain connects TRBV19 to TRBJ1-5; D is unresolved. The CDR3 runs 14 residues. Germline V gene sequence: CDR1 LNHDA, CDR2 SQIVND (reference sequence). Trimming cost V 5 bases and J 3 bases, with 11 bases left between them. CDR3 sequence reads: CASSHRQVNQPQHF. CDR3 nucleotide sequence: TGTGCCAGTAGTCATAGACAAGTCAATCAGCCCCAGCATTTT.

CDR3: CASSFLQGAGEQYF. Here the CDR3 DNA reads TGTGCCAGCAGCTTCTTACAGGGGGCTGGGGAGCAGTACTTC. V is TRBV7-6 and J is TRBJ2-7; TRBD1 matches at 9 bases. CDR1 SGHVS and CDR2 FNYEAQ come from the germline V gene. This CDR3 contains 14 residues. The V gene end was trimmed by 3 bases and the J gene end by 7 bases; junction bases not matched to a gene: 7. The full variable domain, its missing parts supplied by reference TRBV7-6 and TRBJ2-7, is GAGVSQSPRYKVTKRGQDVALRCDPISGHVSLYWYRQALGQGPEFLTYFNYEAQQDKSGLPNDRFSAERPEGSISTLTIQRTEQRDSAMYRCASSFLQGAGEQYFGPGTRLTVT.

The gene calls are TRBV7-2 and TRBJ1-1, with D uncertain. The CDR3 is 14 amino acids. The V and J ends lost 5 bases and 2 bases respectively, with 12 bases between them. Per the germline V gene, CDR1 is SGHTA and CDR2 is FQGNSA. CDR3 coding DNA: TGTGCCAGCAGCCTTACCTCGGGAAACACTGAAGCTTTCTTT. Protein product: CASSLTSGNTEAFF.

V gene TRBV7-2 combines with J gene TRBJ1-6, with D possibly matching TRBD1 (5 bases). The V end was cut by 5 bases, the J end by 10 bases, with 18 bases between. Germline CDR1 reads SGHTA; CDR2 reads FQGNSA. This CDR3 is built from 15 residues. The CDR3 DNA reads TGTGCCAGCAGCCCTCTTATGGGGCACGGCTCACCCCTCCACTTT. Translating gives CASSPLMGHGSPLHF.

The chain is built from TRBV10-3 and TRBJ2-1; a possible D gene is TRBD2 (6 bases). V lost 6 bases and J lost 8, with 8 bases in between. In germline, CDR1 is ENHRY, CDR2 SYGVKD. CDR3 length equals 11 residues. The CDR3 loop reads CAISPSDEQFF. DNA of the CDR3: TGTGCCATCAGCCCTAGCGATGAGCAGTTCTTC.

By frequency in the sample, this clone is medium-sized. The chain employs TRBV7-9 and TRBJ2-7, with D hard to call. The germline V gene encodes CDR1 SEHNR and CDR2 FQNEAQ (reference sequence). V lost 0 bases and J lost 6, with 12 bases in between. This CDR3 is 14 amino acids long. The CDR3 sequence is CASSLAGRASEQYF. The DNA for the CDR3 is TGTGCCAGCAGCTTAGCTGGTAGGGCGAGCGAGCAGTACTTC.

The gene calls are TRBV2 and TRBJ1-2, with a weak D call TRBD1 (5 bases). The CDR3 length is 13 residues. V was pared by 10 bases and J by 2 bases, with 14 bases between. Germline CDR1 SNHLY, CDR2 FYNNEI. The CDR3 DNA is TGTGCCAACACCTACGAGGGGAACTATGGCTACACCTTC. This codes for CANTYEGNYGYTF.

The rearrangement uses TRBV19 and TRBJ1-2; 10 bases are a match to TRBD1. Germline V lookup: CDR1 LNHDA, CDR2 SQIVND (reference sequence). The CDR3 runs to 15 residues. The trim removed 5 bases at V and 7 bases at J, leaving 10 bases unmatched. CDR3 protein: CASSSTGTGESGYTF. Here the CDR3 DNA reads TGTGCCAGTAGTTCAACCGGGACAGGGGAAAGTGGCTACACCTTC.

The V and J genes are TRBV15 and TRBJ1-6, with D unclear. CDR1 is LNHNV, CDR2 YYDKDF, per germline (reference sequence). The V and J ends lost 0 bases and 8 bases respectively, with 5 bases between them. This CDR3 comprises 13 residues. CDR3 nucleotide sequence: TGTGCCACCAGCAGAGATTGGTATTCACCCCTCCACTTT. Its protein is CATSRDWYSPLHF.

The CDR3 spells CASRQGEAFF. CDR3 in DNA: TGTGCCAGCAGACAGGGAGAGGCTTTCTTT. The chain employs TRBV6-5 and TRBJ1-1; D might be TRBD1 (6 bases). This CDR3 has 10 amino acids. Germline CDR1 and CDR2: MNHEY and SVGAGI. V shed 6 bases and J shed 11 bases, with 10 bases lying between them.

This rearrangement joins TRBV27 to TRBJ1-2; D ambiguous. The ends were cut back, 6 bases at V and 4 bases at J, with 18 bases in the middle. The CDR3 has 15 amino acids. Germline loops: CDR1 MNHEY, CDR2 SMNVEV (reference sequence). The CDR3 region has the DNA TGTGCCAGCAGACAAAACGCCGGGTCTGTCTATGGCTACACCTTC. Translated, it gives CASRQNAGSVYGYTF.

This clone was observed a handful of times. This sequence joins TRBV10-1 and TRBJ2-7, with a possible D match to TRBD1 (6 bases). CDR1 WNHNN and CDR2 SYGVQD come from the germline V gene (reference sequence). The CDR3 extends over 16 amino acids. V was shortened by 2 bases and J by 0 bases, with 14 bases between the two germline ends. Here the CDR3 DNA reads TGCGCCAGCAGTGAGACCCTCAGGGGAAGCTCCTACGAGCAGTACTTC. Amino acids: CASSETLRGSSYEQYF.

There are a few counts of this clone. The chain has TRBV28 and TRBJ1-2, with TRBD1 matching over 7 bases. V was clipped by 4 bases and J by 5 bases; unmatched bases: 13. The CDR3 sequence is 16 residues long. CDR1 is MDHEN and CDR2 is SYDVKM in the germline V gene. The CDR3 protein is CASSSRTGYWRYGYTF. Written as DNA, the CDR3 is TGTGCCAGCAGTTCAAGGACAGGCTACTGGCGATATGGCTACACCTTC.

In nucleotides, the CDR3 is TGTGCCAGTAGTATAGGGTCAGGGGGCGTTGCGTGGGCCTACGAGCAGTACTTC. Protein product: CASSIGSGGVAWAYEQYF. V and J are TRBV19 and TRBJ2-7, with 8 positions matching TRBD1. The CDR3 loop spans 18 amino acids. Germline lookup yields CDR1 LNHDA and CDR2 SQIVND (reference sequence). Losses at the gene ends were 1 base for V and 2 bases for J; bases not matched to a gene: 13.

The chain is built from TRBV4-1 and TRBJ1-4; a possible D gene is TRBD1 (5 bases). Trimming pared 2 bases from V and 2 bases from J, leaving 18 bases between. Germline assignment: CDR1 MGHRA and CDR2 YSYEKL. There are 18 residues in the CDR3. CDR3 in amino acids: CASSQYIMGTGTNEKLFF. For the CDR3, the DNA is TGCGCCAGCAGCCAATATATTATGGGGACTGGCACTAATGAAAAACTGTTTTTT.

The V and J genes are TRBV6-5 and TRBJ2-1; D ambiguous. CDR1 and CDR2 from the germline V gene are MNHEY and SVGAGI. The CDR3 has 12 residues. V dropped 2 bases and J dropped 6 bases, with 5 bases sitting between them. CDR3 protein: CASSYGVNEQFF. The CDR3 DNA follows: TGTGCCAGCAGTTACGGGGTCAATGAGCAGTTCTTC.